Each of the 14 T cell receptor beta chains below was sequenced from the same sample in a study of cytomegalovirus exposure and HLA in healthy donors. Use of 60 Vbeta and 13 Jbeta primers characterized the PCR. Sequenced by immunoSEQ multiplex PCR; TCRdb stores in-frame clones only, minus some. The sample lists approximately 170,000 clones, about three quarters occurring once. Sequenced input: PBMCs. Source of these receptors: a female donor in good health and CMV-seronegative.

The chain is built from TRBV27 and TRBJ2-7; 13 nucleotides align to TRBD2. The V and J ends lost 4 bases and 2 bases, in that order; junction bases with no gene match: 5. Germline V lookup: CDR1 MNHEY, CDR2 SMNVEV (reference sequence). This CDR3 is built from 16 residues. Here the CDR3 reads CASSSAGTSGTYEQYF. For the CDR3, the DNA is TGTGCCAGCAGTTCGGCCGGGACTAGCGGGACCTACGAGCAGTACTTC.

The chain recombines TRBV6-5 with TRBJ1-1; TRBD1 aligns across 9 bases. Per germline, CDR1 MNHEY and CDR2 SVGAGI. CDR3 length: 15 amino acids. With V trimmed by 6 bases and J by 1 base, 6 bases remained unmatched. The CDR3 DNA is TGTGCCAGCAGAGCTCACAGGGGGCCGAACACTGAAGCTTTCTTT. Its translation is CASRAHRGPNTEAFF.

The rearrangement links TRBV4-2 to TRBJ2-5; 15 bases map to TRBD2. Germline lookup yields CDR1 LGHNA and CDR2 YNFKEQ. This CDR3 is 18 amino acids long. The junction had 2 bases not matched to a gene; V was cut back by 0 bases and J by 0 bases. The CDR3 nucleotides are TGTGCCAGCAGCCAAGACGGGACTAGCGGGGGGTACCAAGAGACCCAGTACTTC. Amino acids: CASSQDGTSGGYQETQYF.

V and J are TRBV19 and TRBJ2-1; 14 nucleotides agree with TRBD2. Germline lookup yields CDR1 LNHDA and CDR2 SQIVND (reference sequence). This CDR3 has 18 amino acids. V gave up 5 bases and J gave up 1 base; unmatched junction bases: 7. CDR3 residues: CASSPRTSGRLSYNEQFF. The CDR3 DNA follows: TGTGCCAGTAGTCCCCGGACTAGCGGGAGGTTATCCTACAATGAGCAGTTCTTC.

This chain joins TRBV7-9 and TRBJ1-2; weak D call: TRBD1 (6 bases). Germline values: CDR1 SEHNR, CDR2 FQNEAQ (reference sequence). The V end was cut by 5 bases, the J end by 2 bases, with 9 bases between. This CDR3 contains 13 residues. The CDR3 is CASSRQVNYGYTF. The CDR3 region has the DNA TGTGCCAGCAGCCGACAGGTGAACTATGGCTACACCTTC.

In its sample, this clone was seen once. CDR3 in DNA: TGTGCCAGCAGTACGGACAGGGAAGGAAGTCAGCCCCAGCATTTT. Translated: CASSTDREGSQPQHF. J is TRBJ1-5 and V is TRBV2, with TRBD1 matching over 8 bases. After removal of 5 bases from V and 6 bases from J, the junction contained 9 bases not matched to a gene. Germline values: CDR1 SNHLY, CDR2 FYNNEI. This CDR3 comprises 15 residues.

The rearrangement uses TRBV11-2 and TRBJ2-7; 9 nucleotides match TRBD1. Germline V gene sequence: CDR1 SGHAT, CDR2 FQNNGV. The CDR3 has 16 residues. With V trimmed by 4 bases and J by 0 bases, 7 bases remained unmatched. CDR3 DNA: TGTGCCAGCAGCTCGTCCTTGGGACAGGGCTCCTACGAGCAGTACTTC. This sequence encodes CASSSSLGQGSYEQYF.

The V call is TRBV21-1, the J call TRBJ2-7; TRBD2, the table's D call, lacks a check against the DNA. TRBV21-1 is given as a pseudogene. The CDR3 spans 17 residues. The CDR3 DNA reads as TGTGCCAGCCTAAAGAATGGGAGAAACGACCCCTCCTGGGGGCAGTACTTC. Translating it yields CASLKNGRNDPSWGQYF.

This chain connects TRBV6-5 to TRBJ1-6; 7 bases are a match to TRBD1. This CDR3 comprises 15 residues. Germline V gives CDR1 MNHEY, CDR2 SVGAGI. V was pared by 5 bases and J by 9 bases, with 10 bases of the junction left unmatched. In DNA, the CDR3 is TGTGCCAGCAGTCTTTCGGGACAGCACATTTCACCCCTCCACTTT. Encoded protein: CASSLSGQHISPLHF.

The gene calls are TRBV5-6 and TRBJ2-7; 7 bases match TRBD1. The CDR3 extends over 14 amino acids. Germline loops: CDR1 SGHDT, CDR2 YYEEEE. Losses at the gene ends were 2 bases for V and 1 base for J; bases not matched to a gene: 3. The CDR3: CASSFRDRSYEQYF. CDR3 in DNA: TGTGCCAGCAGCTTCCGGGACAGATCCTACGAGCAGTACTTC.

The V gene is TRBV19, the J gene TRBJ1-2; 10 positions match TRBD1. The CDR3 consists of 14 residues. The V segment lost 4 bases and the J segment 8 bases; nucleotides outside the gene matches: 7. CDR1 is LNHDA and CDR2 is SQIVND in the germline V gene (reference sequence). CDR3 DNA sequence: TGTGCCAGTAGTACCACTCGACAGGGGGCCGGCTACACCTTC. Translating gives CASSTTRQGAGYTF.

The rearrangement uses TRBV7-2 and TRBJ1-2, with no clear D. Deletions cut 5 bases from V and 6 bases from J, with 16 bases between. In germline, CDR1 is SGHTA, CDR2 FQGNSA. The CDR3 is made up of 14 amino acids. In DNA form, the CDR3 reads TGTGCCAGCAGCCTTTATTCGGGGTCGCATGGCTACACCTTC. Encoded protein: CASSLYSGSHGYTF.

The rearrangement joins TRBV14 to TRBJ2-2; D is unclear. The CDR3 is 11 amino acids. From germline, CDR1 is SGHDN and CDR2 FVKESK. The V end was cut by 5 bases, the J end by 6 bases, with 4 bases between. The CDR3 sequence: CASSSSGELFF. The CDR3 DNA is TGTGCCAGCAGCTCTTCCGGGGAGCTGTTTTTT.

The chain uses TRBV27 and TRBJ2-5, with 12 bases lining up with TRBD2. The V segment lost 11 bases and the J segment 6 bases; nucleotides outside the gene matches: 19. Per germline, CDR1 MNHEY and CDR2 SMNVEV (reference sequence). The CDR3 is made up of 17 amino acids. The CDR3 reads CASPPSGRAGGEKTQYF. The CDR3 DNA follows: TGTGCCTCTCCTCCTAGCGGGAGGGCTGGGGGTGAGAAGACCCAGTACTTC.